A selection of T cell receptor beta chains follows, all from one sample in a study of T cell changes during pregnancy in multiple sclerosis. Generated by immunoSEQ multiplex PCR, the TCRdb table keeps only in-frame clones and is missing some. Of 45,000 to 65,000 clones in the sample, nearly 95% were seen once. This material consisted of CD4+ T cells from peripheral blood mononuclear cells, taken in the third trimester of pregnancy. The receptor set was obtained from a female donor with multiple sclerosis, enrolled in a pregnancy study. Each CDR3 is given with its conserved first and last residue.

v_gene	j_gene	CDR3aa
TRBV5-4	TRBJ2-1	CALYNEQFF
TRBV7-9	TRBJ1-2	CASSSPQGKNYGYTF
TRBV4-2	TRBJ1-2	CASSQVAGGSNYGYTF
TRBV11-2	TRBJ2-1	CASSLVNNEQFF
TRBV5-6	TRBJ2-7	CASSLVVQPAYEQYF
TRBV9	TRBJ1-1	CASSPPVSPEAFF
TRBV2	TRBJ2-2	CASVGYQDRVLGELFF
TRBV18	TRBJ1-5	CASSRDTTQPQHF
TRBV10-1	TRBJ2-3	CASSTLAGVLRDTQYF
TRBV19	TRBJ1-5	CASWASLRGNQPQHF
TRBV6-6	TRBJ2-7	CASSYSTGREQYF
TRBV19	TRBJ1-3	CASSLFTGNTIYF
TRBV2	TRBJ2-3	CASRGGWTDTQYF
TRBV7-2	TRBJ2-7	CASSSTSGGYPYYEQYF
TRBV5-4	TRBJ1-6	CASSLPQGRNSPLHF
TRBV7-9	TRBJ2-3	CASSLVGGTTDTQYF
TRBV2	TRBJ2-1	CASSATRQVLMGEQFF
TRBV28	TRBJ1-3	CASSRRTGLQNTIYF
TRBV6-5	TRBJ1-2	CASSYDPQGVYYGYTF
TRBV18	TRBJ2-1	CASSPFGNEQFF
TRBV5-4	TRBJ1-5	CATGGLNQPQHF
TRBV5-1	TRBJ2-1	CATTAGTGGHNEQFF
TRBV11-2	TRBJ1-6	CASSFETGSNSPLHF
TRBV5-6	TRBJ2-2	CASSSQKRGGPIGELFF
TRBV30	TRBJ2-3	CAWSLSDTQYF
TRBV7-2	TRBJ2-3	CASSKPGLKAHTDTQYF
TRBV2	TRBJ1-4	CASSQDRRGSQWEKLFF
TRBV5-1	TRBJ1-4	CASSLGGREKLFF
TRBV6-5	TRBJ2-7	CASRGRDSYEQYF
TRBV2	TRBJ2-3	CANRWRGSTDTQYF
TRBV19	TRBJ2-4	CASSIDRTGRGDIQYF